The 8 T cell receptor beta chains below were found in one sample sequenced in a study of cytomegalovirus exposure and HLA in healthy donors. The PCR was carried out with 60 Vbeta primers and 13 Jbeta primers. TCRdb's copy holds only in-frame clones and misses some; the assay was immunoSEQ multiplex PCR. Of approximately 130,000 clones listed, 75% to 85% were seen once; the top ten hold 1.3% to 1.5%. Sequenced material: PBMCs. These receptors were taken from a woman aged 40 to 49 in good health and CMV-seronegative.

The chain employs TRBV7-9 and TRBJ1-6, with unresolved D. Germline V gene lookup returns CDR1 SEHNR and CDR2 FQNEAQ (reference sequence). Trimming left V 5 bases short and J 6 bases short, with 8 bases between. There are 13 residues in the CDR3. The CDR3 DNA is TGTGCCAGCAGCCCTACCTCTAATTCACCCCTCCACTTT. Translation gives CASSPTSNSPLHF.

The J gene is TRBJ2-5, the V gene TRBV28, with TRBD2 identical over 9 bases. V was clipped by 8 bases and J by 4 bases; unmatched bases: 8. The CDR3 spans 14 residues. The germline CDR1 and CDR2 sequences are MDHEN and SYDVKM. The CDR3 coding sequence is TGTGCCAGCGGGGGCGGGGGGGCTAGAGAGACCCAGTACTTC. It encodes CASGGGGARETQYF.

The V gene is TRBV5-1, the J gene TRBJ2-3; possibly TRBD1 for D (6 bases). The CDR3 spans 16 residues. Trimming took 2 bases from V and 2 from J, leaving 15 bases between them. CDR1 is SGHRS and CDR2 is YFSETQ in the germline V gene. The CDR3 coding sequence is TGCGCCAGCAGCTTTCCAAGGACAGAAGACACAGATACGCAGTATTTT. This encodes CASSFPRTEDTDTQYF.

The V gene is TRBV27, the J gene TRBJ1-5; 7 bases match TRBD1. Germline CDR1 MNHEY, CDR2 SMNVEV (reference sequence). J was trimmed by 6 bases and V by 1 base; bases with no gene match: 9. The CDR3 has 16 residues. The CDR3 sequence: CASSLYRGGLGQPQHF. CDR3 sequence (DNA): TGTGCCAGCAGTTTATATAGAGGGGGCCTCGGTCAGCCCCAGCATTTT.

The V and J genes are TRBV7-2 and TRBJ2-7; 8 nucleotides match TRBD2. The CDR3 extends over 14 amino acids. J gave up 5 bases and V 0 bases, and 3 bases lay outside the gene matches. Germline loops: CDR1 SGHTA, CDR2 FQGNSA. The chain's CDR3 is CASSLALRGDEQYF. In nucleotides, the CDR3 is TGTGCCAGCAGCTTAGCCTTGCGGGGGGACGAGCAGTACTTC.

CDR3 loop: CASTEDRLNSPLHF. CDR3 coding DNA: TGTGCCAGCACCGAGGACAGGCTCAATTCACCCCTCCACTTT. The chain is built from TRBV6-5 and TRBJ1-6, with TRBD1 matching over 7 bases. This CDR3 is built from 14 residues. Germline-derived CDR1 and CDR2 are MNHEY and SVGAGI. V shed 7 bases and J 7 bases; nucleotides not matched to a gene: 7.

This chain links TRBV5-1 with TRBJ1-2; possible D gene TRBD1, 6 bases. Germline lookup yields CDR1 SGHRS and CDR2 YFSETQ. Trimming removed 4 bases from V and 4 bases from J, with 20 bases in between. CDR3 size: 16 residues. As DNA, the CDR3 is TGCGCCAGCAGCGATGACCCCGGGACAAGATTCTATGGCTACACCTTC. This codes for CASSDDPGTRFYGYTF.

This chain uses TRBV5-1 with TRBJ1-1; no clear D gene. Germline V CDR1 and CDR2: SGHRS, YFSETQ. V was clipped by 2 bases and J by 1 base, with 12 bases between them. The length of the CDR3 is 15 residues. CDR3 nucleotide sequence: TGCGCCAGCAGCTTTGAGGTATACCCGAACACTGAAGCTTTCTTT. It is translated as CASSFEVYPNTEAFF. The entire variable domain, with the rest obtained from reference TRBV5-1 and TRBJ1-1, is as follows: KAGVTQTPRYLIKTRGQQVTLSCSPISGHRSVSWYQQTPGQGLQFLFEYFSETQRNKGNFPGRFSGRQFSNSRSEMNVSTLELGDSALYLCASSFEVYPNTEAFFGQGTRLTVV.